This TCR beta chain is from a study of glioma-infiltrating T cells after dendritic cell vaccination. Here immunoSEQ multiplex PCR was the method, and the copy in TCRdb shows in-frame clones only, minus some. The table includes about 67,000 clones, approximately 80% detected once. V shed 2 bases and J 0 bases; nucleotides not matched to a gene: 6. Germline V gives CDR1 SGHTA, CDR2 FQGNSA. The length of the CDR3 is 16 residues. Here the sequenced sample was blood, taken before dendritic cell vaccination. This receptor was taken from a human donor with glioblastoma. V gene TRBV7-2 combines with J gene TRBJ2-7; 8 bases match TRBD2. The CDR3 DNA is TGTGCCAGCAGCTTAAACGGAGCGGGGGTCTCCTACGAGCAGTACTTC. Protein: CASSLNGAGVSYEQYF.